One and the same sample provided the 20 T cell receptor beta chains below, sequenced in a study of blood T cell repertoires in COVID-19. Repertoires were generated with immunoSEQ multiplex PCR, while TCRdb's copy carries only in-frame clones and drops some. The sample includes about 130,000 clones, around nine tenths of them seen just once. The specimen sequenced was peripheral blood. All receptors derive from an elderly woman with acute or convalescent COVID-19.

Written as DNA, the CDR3 is TGTGCCAGCAACCCCGGGGGAGGGACTGAAGCTTTCTTT. This sequence encodes CASNPGGGTEAFF. This rearrangement joins TRBV5-4 to TRBJ1-1, with D perhaps matching TRBD1 (5 bases). V gave up 6 bases and J gave up 5 bases, with 14 bases separating them. Germline-derived CDR1 and CDR2 are SGHNT and YYREEE (reference sequence). The CDR3 extends over 13 amino acids.

The chain has TRBV3-1 (or the pseudogene TRBV3-2) and TRBJ2-7; D might be TRBD1 (5 bases). CDR1 and CDR2 (germline): LGHDT, YNNKEL (reference sequence). V lost 5 bases and J lost 0, with 14 bases in between. CDR3 size: 15 residues. The CDR3, as DNA: TGTGCCAGCAGCGTTAGTTTGACAGCCTCCTACGAGCAGTACTTC. Protein product: CASSVSLTASYEQYF.

V usage is TRBV29-1 and J usage is TRBJ2-7, with D possibly matching TRBD2 (6 bases). This CDR3 has 16 amino acids. The V end was cut by 8 bases, the J end by 6 bases, with 29 bases between. Germline loops: CDR1 SQVTM, CDR2 ANQGSEA. The CDR3 DNA reads TGCAGCATGGGGCGGGCGGGATACTCGAGGGCGGCCGAGCAGTACTTC. It codes for CSMGRAGYSRAAEQYF.

V gene TRBV28 combines with J gene TRBJ2-1, with D perhaps TRBD2 (6 bases). This CDR3 contains 17 residues. Trimming took off 5 bases at V and 3 bases at J, with 20 bases between the two ends. Germline-derived CDR1 and CDR2 are MDHEN and SYDVKM. The CDR3 DNA is TGTGCCAGCAGTGGCCTCTCCCGGGACTTCGGCTACAATGAGCAGTTCTTC. Translation: CASSGLSRDFGYNEQFF. The full variable domain, rest sourced from reference TRBV28 and TRBJ2-1, is DVKVTQSSRYLVKRTGEKVFLECVQDMDHENMFWYRQDPGLGLRLIYFSYDVKMKEKGDIPEGYSVSREKKERFSLILESASTNQTSMYLCASSGLSRDFGYNEQFFGPGTRLTVL.

The rearrangement joins TRBV9 to TRBJ1-1, with no clear D. Trimming removed 3 bases at V and 0 bases at J, with 6 bases between. Germline CDR1 reads SGDLS; CDR2 reads YYNGEE. The CDR3 is made up of 13 amino acids. CDR3 in DNA: TGTGCCAGCAGCGCCACAGTGAACACTGAAGCTTTCTTT. It is translated as CASSATVNTEAFF.

The chain links TRBV12-5 to TRBJ2-3; TRBD1 agrees at 9 bases. Germline V gene sequence: CDR1 LGHNT, CDR2 FRNRAP. J gave up 1 base and V 0 bases, and 20 bases lay outside the gene matches. The CDR3 extends over 22 amino acids. CDR3 amino acids: CASGLVRRQGVISPTCTDTQYF. In DNA, the CDR3 is TGTGCTAGTGGTTTGGTACGAAGACAGGGGGTTATTAGCCCGACCTGCACAGATACGCAGTATTTT. The full variable domain, rest sourced from reference TRBV12-5 and TRBJ2-3, is DARVTQTPRHKVTEMGQEVTMRCQPILGHNTVFWYRQTMMQGLELLAYFRNRAPLDDSGMPKDRFSAEMPDATLATLKIQPSEPRDSAVYFCASGLVRRQGVISPTCTDTQYFGPGTRLTVL.

The J gene is TRBJ1-2, the V gene TRBV11-2, with 7 bases matching TRBD1. This CDR3 contains 12 residues. After removal of 5 bases from V and 8 bases from J, the junction contained 5 bases not matched to a gene. The germline V gene has CDR1 SGHAT and CDR2 FQNNGV. CDR3 coding DNA: TGTGCCAGCAGCCAACAGGGGCTGGGCTACACCTTC. Translation gives CASSQQGLGYTF. Drawing the rest from reference TRBV11-2 and TRBJ1-2, the complete variable domain is EAGVAQSPRYKIIEKRQSVAFWCNPISGHATLYWYQQILGQGPKLLIQFQNNGVVDDSQLPKDRFSAERLKGVDSTLKIQPAKLEDSAVYLCASSQQGLGYTFGSGTRLTVV.

This chain connects TRBV2 to TRBJ2-7; possible D gene TRBD2, 6 bases. Germline V CDR1 and CDR2: SNHLY, FYNNEI. Trimming left V 7 bases short and J 3 bases short, with 13 bases between. CDR3 size: 13 residues. The CDR3 nucleotides read TGTGCCAGCATCTTGGGGCGGGGCTACGAGCAGTACTTC. Encoded protein: CASILGRGYEQYF.

V gene TRBV4-2 combines with J gene TRBJ2-2; tentatively, D is TRBD1 (6 bases). From germline, CDR1 is LGHNA and CDR2 YNFKEQ. V gave up 2 bases and J gave up 0 bases, with 10 bases separating them. This CDR3 spans 16 amino acids. The CDR3 coding sequence is TGTGCCAGCAGCCAACTCGACAGGACGAACACCGGGGAGCTGTTTTTT. This translates into CASSQLDRTNTGELFF.

This chain uses TRBV5-1 with TRBJ1-4; 11 nucleotides agree with TRBD1. Looked up from germline, CDR1 is SGHRS and CDR2 is YFSETQ. Germline trimming cut 0 bases from V and 7 bases from J; bases unmatched to any gene: 5. This CDR3 contains 16 residues. The CDR3 spells CASSLGTGGGFEKLFF. CDR3 coding DNA: TGCGCCAGCAGCTTGGGGACAGGGGGCGGATTTGAAAAACTGTTTTTT.

This clone was counted a single time. The chain combines TRBV6-5 with TRBJ2-5, with a tentative D call TRBD1 (6 bases). V lost 0 bases and J 4 bases, leaving 12 bases between the germline ends. The germline V gene encodes CDR1 MNHEY and CDR2 SVGAGI. The CDR3 is made up of 15 amino acids. In DNA, the CDR3 is TGTGCCAGCAGTTACTCAGGGGGTCGCGGAGAGACCCAGTACTTC. Its protein is CASSYSGGRGETQYF.

The chain couples TRBV9 to TRBJ2-2; D gene ambiguous. V was trimmed by 3 bases and J by 3 bases, leaving 9 bases between them. Germline V gives CDR1 SGDLS, CDR2 YYNGEE. This CDR3 spans 14 amino acids. CDR3 coding DNA: TGTGCCAGCAGCGCCAAATACTACACCGGGGAGCTGTTTTTT. Protein sequence: CASSAKYYTGELFF.

The genes are TRBV28 and TRBJ2-2, with D possibly matching TRBD2 (5 bases). V gave up 1 base and J gave up 1 base, with 7 bases separating them. Germline CDR1 reads MDHEN; CDR2 reads SYDVKM. This CDR3 region has 15 residues. CDR3 region: CASSLFGGNTGELFF. The CDR3 DNA reads as TGTGCCAGCAGTTTATTTGGAGGGAACACCGGGGAGCTGTTTTTT.

This clone was recorded a few times. The chain uses TRBV24-1 and TRBJ1-2; 7 nucleotides match TRBD1. With V trimmed by 2 bases and J by 7 bases, 15 bases remained unmatched. Germline-derived CDR1 and CDR2 are KGHDR and SFDVKD. The CDR3 consists of 17 residues. As DNA, the CDR3 is TGTGCCACCAGTGATTCGCCGGGACAGTCGACCACGGGTGGCTACACCTTC. Its protein product is CATSDSPGQSTTGGYTF.

The chain combines TRBV11-2 with TRBJ1-5, with a weak D call TRBD1 (5 bases). The CDR3 length is 13 residues. The ends were cut back, 7 bases at V and 2 bases at J, with 9 bases in the middle. CDR1 is SGHAT and CDR2 is FQNNGV in the germline V gene. The CDR3 reads CASTRGGNQPQHF. CDR3 nucleotide sequence: TGTGCCAGCACCCGGGGGGGCAATCAGCCCCAGCATTTT.

The CDR3 nucleotides are TGTGCCACCAGCAGAGATAAGTCGACAGGGCGAAAACTGTTTTTT. This translates into CATSRDKSTGRKLFF. J is TRBJ1-4 and V is TRBV15; 7 bases align to TRBD1. With 0 bases clipped from V and 10 bases from J, the junction kept 8 bases outside the gene matches. CDR1 LNHNV and CDR2 YYDKDF come from the germline V gene (reference sequence). This CDR3 region has 15 residues.

This chain joins TRBV18 and TRBJ1-1; a possible D gene is TRBD1 (6 bases). The CDR3 is made up of 14 amino acids. With 4 bases removed from V and 1 base from J, the gap between germline ends came to 10 bases. CDR1 is KGHSH, CDR2 LQKENI, per germline. CDR3 protein: CASSLQTGNTEAFF. The CDR3 nucleotides are TGTGCCAGCTCACTCCAGACAGGGAACACTGAAGCTTTCTTT.

The V call is TRBV5-1, the J call TRBJ1-2, with 9 bases aligning to TRBD1. Trimming removed 4 bases from V and 6 bases from J; junction bases left unmatched: 7. Germline-derived CDR1 and CDR2 are SGHRS and YFSETQ. This CDR3 has 14 amino acids. CDR3 sequence reads: CASSQLGQGHGYTF. CDR3 coding DNA: TGCGCCAGCAGCCAACTGGGACAGGGCCATGGCTACACCTTC.

V gene TRBV9 combines with J gene TRBJ2-2; D remains unclear. Trimming pared 0 bases from V and 6 bases from J, leaving 9 bases between. CDR1 and CDR2 (germline): SGDLS, YYNGEE. The CDR3 loop spans 14 amino acids. CDR3 sequence reads: CASSVVERSGELFF. The CDR3 DNA sequence: TGTGCCAGCAGCGTAGTGGAGAGGTCCGGGGAGCTGTTTTTT.

Turning to this clone: One end of the junction is discordant with germline, which a read error may explain. The chain has TRBV7-7 and TRBJ2-3; D remains unclear. CDR3 size: 15 residues. Germline CDR1 is SSHAT and CDR2 is FNYEAQ (reference sequence). The CDR3, as DNA: TGTGCTAGCAGCTTAGCAACAGTCCCCACAGATACGCAGTATTTT. It codes for CASSLATVPTDTQYF.